A selection of T cell receptor beta chains follows, all from one sample in a study of cytomegalovirus exposure and HLA in healthy donors. Using immunoSEQ multiplex PCR, the repertoire was profiled, and TCRdb retains in-frame clones only, with some absent. This sample's table reports about 42,000 clones. The sequenced material came from PBMCs. These receptors came from a man aged 30 to 45 in good health and CMV-seronegative. Each CDR3 is given with its conserved first and last residue. The order of the fields is D gene, J gene, V gene, CDR3 protein, CDR3 DNA. D genes are given only for firm matches.

>NA|TRBJ2-1|TRBV7-2
CASSILDSSYNEQFF
TGTGCCAGCAGTATCCTCGATAGCTCCTACAATGAGCAGTTCTTC
>TRBD1|TRBJ2-1|TRBV4-1
CASSQAPGQGSYNEQFF
TGCGCCAGCAGCCAAGCTCCGGGACAGGGGAGTTACAATGAGCAGTTCTTC
>NA|TRBJ2-3|TRBV20-1
CSAGATDTQYF
TGCAGTGCGGGGGCCACAGATACGCAGTATTTT
>TRBD2|TRBJ2-7|TRBV6-6
CASRTGTSGTYEQYF
TGTGCCAGCAGGACCGGGACTAGCGGCACTTACGAGCAGTACTTC
>NA|TRBJ2-2|TRBV6-6
CASSIGDTGELFF
TGTGCCAGCAGTATAGGGGACACCGGGGAGCTGTTTTTT
>TRBD2|TRBJ2-3|TRBV4-2
CASSYGLAGDFVPDTQYF
TGTGCCAGCAGTTACGGACTAGCGGGAGATTTTGTTCCAGATACGCAGTATTTT
>NA|TRBJ1-2|TRBV7-9
CASSLDQGSSYGYTF
TGTGCCAGCAGCTTAGATCAGGGAAGTTCCTATGGCTACACCTTC
>NA|TRBJ1-3|TRBV30
CAWSGTGTGNTIYF
TGTGCCTGGAGTGGTACAGGGACAGGAAACACCATATATTTT
>TRBD1|TRBJ1-2|TRBV6-5
CASSYGTGGGGYTF
TGTGCCAGCAGTTACGGGACAGGGGGTGGAGGCTACACCTTC
>TRBD1|TRBJ1-1|TRBV29-1
CSVLLQGAITEAFF
TGCAGCGTCTTACTTCAGGGGGCGATCACTGAAGCTTTCTTT
>TRBD1|TRBJ1-2|TRBV11-2
CASSFRPGQEYGYTF
TGTGCCAGCAGCTTCAGGCCGGGACAGGAATATGGCTACACCTTC
>TRBD2|TRBJ2-1|TRBV4-1
CASSHQGLAGTVDEQFF
TGCGCCAGCAGCCATCAAGGACTAGCGGGGACCGTCGATGAGCAGTTCTTC
>NA|TRBJ1-2|TRBV20-1
CSADSFGYTF
TGCAGTGCTGACAGTTTTGGCTACACCTTC
>TRBD1|TRBJ1-1|TRBV5-1
CASSLVTGDTEAFF
TGCGCCAGCAGCTTGGTGACAGGGGACACTGAAGCTTTCTTT
>NA|TRBJ2-5|TRBV6-5
CASGTRGETQYF
TGTGCCAGCGGTACCAGGGGCGAGACCCAGTACTTC
>NA|TRBJ2-1|TRBV4-1
CASSQENQLSEQFF
TGCGCCAGCAGCCAAGAGAATCAATTGAGTGAGCAGTTCTTC
>TRBD2|TRBJ2-1|TRBV7-8
CASSWGLADYNEQFF
TGTGCCAGCAGCTGGGGACTAGCGGACTACAATGAGCAGTTCTTC
>TRBD2|TRBJ2-2|TRBV11-2
CASSLSGRRTGELFF
TGTGCCAGCAGCTTAAGCGGGAGGAGAACCGGGGAGCTGTTTTTT
>TRBD2|TRBJ2-7|TRBV9
CASSVGRAGGPRGEQYF
TGTGCCAGCAGCGTAGGGAGAGCGGGAGGGCCTCGAGGAGAGCAGTACTTC
>TRBD2|TRBJ2-1|TRBV13
CASSAQGLYNEQFF
TGTGCCAGCAGCGCCCAGGGACTATACAATGAGCAGTTCTTC
>TRBD1|TRBJ1-5|TRBV29-1
CSVGTGENQPQHF
TGCAGCGTTGGGACAGGAGAGAATCAGCCCCAGCATTTT
>TRBD2|TRBJ2-7|TRBV2
CASSWTSASYEQYF
TGTGCCAGCAGTTGGACTAGCGCTTCCTACGAGCAGTACTTC
>NA|TRBJ2-1|TRBV10-3
CAISDLRAELDNEQFF
TGTGCCATCAGTGATCTAAGAGCGGAGCTTGACAATGAGCAGTTCTTC
>NA|TRBJ2-7|TRBV6-5
CASSYPGFEQYF
TGTGCCAGCAGTTATCCGGGGTTCGAGCAGTACTTC
>TRBD1|TRBJ1-1|TRBV6-5
CASSTGDGAFF
TGTGCCAGCAGTACAGGGGACGGAGCTTTCTTT
>TRBD1|TRBJ1-6|TRBV30
CACDRGNSPLHF
TGTGCCTGTGACAGGGGAAATTCGCCCCTCCACTTT
>TRBD2|TRBJ2-1|TRBV9
CASSVGGTSGSGYEQFF
TGTGCCAGCAGCGTAGGGGGGACTAGCGGGAGCGGCTATGAGCAGTTCTTC
>NA|TRBJ2-3|TRBV6-5
CASTLAGNTDTQYF
TGTGCCAGCACACTAGCTGGGAACACAGATACGCAGTATTTT
>NA|TRBJ2-7|TRBV7-3
CASSFSSGPYEQYF
TGTGCCAGCAGCTTCAGTAGCGGCCCCTACGAGCAGTACTTC
>TRBD1|TRBJ1-2|TRBV5-6
CASSLAGTGDYGYTF
TGTGCCAGCAGCTTGGCGGGGACAGGGGACTATGGCTACACCTTC
>TRBD2|TRBJ2-5|TRBV9
CASSVGTSEENQYF
TGTGCCAGCAGCGTCGGGACTAGCGAAGAGAACCAGTACTTC
>NA|TRBJ1-3|TRBV6-5
CASSYSQGSSGNTIYF
TGTGCCAGCAGTTACTCCCAGGGATCTTCTGGAAACACCATATATTTT
>TRBD2|TRBJ2-3|TRBV12-5
CASGLVLGTSGSLTDTQYF
TGTGCTAGTGGTTTGGTATTGGGGACTAGCGGCTCCCTCACAGATACGCAGTATTTT
>NA|TRBJ2-7|TRBV19
CASSTLAGEQYF
TGTGCCAGTAGTACCTTAGCCGGCGAGCAGTACTTC
>TRBD1|TRBJ1-2|TRBV12-5
CASGLDRGQILF
TGTGCTAGTGGTTTGGACAGGGGGCAAATTCTCTTC
>NA|TRBJ2-2|TRBV7-9
CASSLSLAFTGELFF
TGTGCCAGCAGCTTAAGCCTAGCGTTCACCGGGGAGCTGTTTTTT
>TRBD1|TRBJ1-2|TRBV30
CAWSVTGGYGYTF
TGTGCCTGGAGTGTTACAGGGGGCTATGGCTACACCTTC
>TRBD1|TRBJ2-2|TRBV19
CASRQTGGGTGELFF
TGTGCCAGTAGGCAGACAGGGGGCGGCACCGGGGAGCTGTTTTTT
>NA|TRBJ1-1|TRBV29-1
CSVKDDSAEAFF
TGCAGCGTTAAAGATGACAGTGCTGAAGCTTTCTTT
>TRBD2|TRBJ2-1|TRBV13
CASSFGTSDPRTYSYNEQFF
TGTGCCAGCAGCTTTGGGACTAGCGACCCGAGGACCTACTCCTACAATGAGCAGTTCTTC
>TRBD1|TRBJ1-1|TRBV7-9
CASSPRQGAAAFF
TGTGCCAGCAGCCCACGACAGGGGGCCGCGGCTTTCTTT
>NA|TRBJ2-5|TRBV6-5
CASSPNRGEGTQYF
TGTGCCAGCAGCCCCAATAGGGGGGAGGGGACCCAGTACTTC
>NA|TRBJ2-7|TRBV4-3
CASSQDWREWSYEQYF
TGCGCCAGCAGCCAAGATTGGAGGGAGTGGTCCTACGAGCAGTACTTC